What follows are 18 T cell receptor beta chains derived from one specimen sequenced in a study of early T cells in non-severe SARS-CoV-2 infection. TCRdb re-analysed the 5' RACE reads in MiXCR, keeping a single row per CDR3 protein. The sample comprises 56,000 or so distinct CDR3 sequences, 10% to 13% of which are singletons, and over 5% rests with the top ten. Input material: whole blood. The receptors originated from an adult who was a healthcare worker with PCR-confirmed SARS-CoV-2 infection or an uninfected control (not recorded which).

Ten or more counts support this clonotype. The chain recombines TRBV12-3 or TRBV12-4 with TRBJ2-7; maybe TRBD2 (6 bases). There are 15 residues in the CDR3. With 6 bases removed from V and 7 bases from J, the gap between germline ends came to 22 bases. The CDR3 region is CASSPLEGRSGEQYF. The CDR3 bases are TGTGCCAGCAGCCCTTTAGAGGGGAGAAGCGGGGAGCAGTACTTC.

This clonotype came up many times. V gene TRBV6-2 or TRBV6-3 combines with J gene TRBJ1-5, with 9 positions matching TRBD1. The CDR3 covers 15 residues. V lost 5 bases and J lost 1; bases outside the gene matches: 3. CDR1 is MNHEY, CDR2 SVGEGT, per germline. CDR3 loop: CASSTGTGSNQPQHF. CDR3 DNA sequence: TGTGCCAGCAGTACCGGGACAGGGAGCAATCAGCCCCAGCATTTT.

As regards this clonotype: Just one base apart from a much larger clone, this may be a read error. CDR3 DNA sequence: TGTGCCAGCAGAGGTGGGACTAGCGGGAATAGACCCTACAATGAGCAGTTCTTC. Its protein product is CASRGGTSGNRPYNEQFF. The V call is TRBV5-6, the J call TRBJ2-1, with TRBD2 matching over 13 bases. The germline gives CDR1 SGHDT, CDR2 YYEEEE. J lost 2 bases, V lost 5 bases, and 10 bases had no gene match. The CDR3 runs to 18 residues.

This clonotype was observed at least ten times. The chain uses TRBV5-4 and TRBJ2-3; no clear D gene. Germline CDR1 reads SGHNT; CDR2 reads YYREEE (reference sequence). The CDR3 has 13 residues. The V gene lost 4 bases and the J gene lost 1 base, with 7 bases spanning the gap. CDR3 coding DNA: TGTGCCAGCAGCAACAGCGGCACAGATACGCAGTATTTT. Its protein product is CASSNSGTDTQYF.

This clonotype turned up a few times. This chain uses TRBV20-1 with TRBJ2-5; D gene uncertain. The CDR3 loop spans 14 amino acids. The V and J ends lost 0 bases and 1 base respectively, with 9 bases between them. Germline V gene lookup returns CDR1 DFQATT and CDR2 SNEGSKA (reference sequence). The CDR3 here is CSARDLGFQETQYF. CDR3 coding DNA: TGCAGTGCTAGAGATCTAGGGTTCCAAGAGACCCAGTACTTC.

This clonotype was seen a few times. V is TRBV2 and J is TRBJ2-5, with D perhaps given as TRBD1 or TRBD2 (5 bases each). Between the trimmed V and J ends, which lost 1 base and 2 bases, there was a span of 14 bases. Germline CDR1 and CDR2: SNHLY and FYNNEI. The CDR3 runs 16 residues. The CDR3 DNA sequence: TGTGCCAGCAGTGAAGAGGGACCATGGGGTCAAGAGACCCAGTACTTC. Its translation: CASSEEGPWGQETQYF.

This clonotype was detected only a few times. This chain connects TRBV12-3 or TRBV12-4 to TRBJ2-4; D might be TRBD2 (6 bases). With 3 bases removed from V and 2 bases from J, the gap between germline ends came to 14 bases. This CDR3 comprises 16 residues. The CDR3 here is CASSLGGQLTKNIQYF. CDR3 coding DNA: TGTGCCAGCAGTTTGGGGGGTCAGTTGACCAAAAACATTCAGTACTTC.

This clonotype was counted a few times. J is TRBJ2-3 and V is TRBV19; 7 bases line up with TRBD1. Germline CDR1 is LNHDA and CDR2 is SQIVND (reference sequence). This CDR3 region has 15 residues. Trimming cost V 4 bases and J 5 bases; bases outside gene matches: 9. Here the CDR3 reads CASSTGQTSGDTQYF. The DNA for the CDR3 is TGTGCCAGTAGTACGGGACAGACCTCGGGAGATACGCAGTATTTT.

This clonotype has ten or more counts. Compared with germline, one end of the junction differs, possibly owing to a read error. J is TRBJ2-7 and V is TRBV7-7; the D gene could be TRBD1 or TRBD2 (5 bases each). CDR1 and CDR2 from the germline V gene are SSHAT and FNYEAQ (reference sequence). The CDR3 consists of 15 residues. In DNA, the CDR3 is TGTGCTAGCAGCCTTCCCTCAGGGACCCCCTACGAGCAGTACTTC. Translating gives CASSLPSGTPYEQYF. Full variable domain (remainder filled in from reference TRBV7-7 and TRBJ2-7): GAGVSQSPRYKVTKRGQDVTLRCDPISSHATLYWYQQALGQGPEFLTYFNYEAQPDKSGLPSDRFSAERPEGSISTLTIQRTEQRDSAMYRCASSLPSGTPYEQYFGPGTRLTVT.

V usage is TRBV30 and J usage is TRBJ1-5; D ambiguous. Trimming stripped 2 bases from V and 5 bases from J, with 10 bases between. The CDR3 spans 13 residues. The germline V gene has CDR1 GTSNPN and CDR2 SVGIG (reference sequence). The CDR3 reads CAWSPGDYQPQHF. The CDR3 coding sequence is TGTGCCTGGAGTCCGGGAGATTATCAGCCCCAGCATTTT.

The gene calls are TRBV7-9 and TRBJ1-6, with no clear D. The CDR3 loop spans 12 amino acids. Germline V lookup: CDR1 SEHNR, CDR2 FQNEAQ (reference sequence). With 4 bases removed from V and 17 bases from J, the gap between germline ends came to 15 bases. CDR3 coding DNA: TGTGCCAGCAGCTCCAATCAGGTGGCTTTCCACTTT. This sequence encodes CASSSNQVAFHF.

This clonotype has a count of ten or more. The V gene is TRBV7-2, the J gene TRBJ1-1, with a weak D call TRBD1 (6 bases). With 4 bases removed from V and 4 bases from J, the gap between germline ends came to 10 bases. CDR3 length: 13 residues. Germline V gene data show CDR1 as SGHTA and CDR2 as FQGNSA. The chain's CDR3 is CASSSQGSTEAFF. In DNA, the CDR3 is TGTGCCAGCAGCTCTCAGGGGAGCACTGAAGCTTTCTTT.

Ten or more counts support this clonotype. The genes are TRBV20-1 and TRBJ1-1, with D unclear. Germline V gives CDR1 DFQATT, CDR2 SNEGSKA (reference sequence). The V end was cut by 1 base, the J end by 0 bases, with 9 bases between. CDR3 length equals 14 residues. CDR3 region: CSARGRKMNTEAFF. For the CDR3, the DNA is TGCAGTGCTAGAGGACGGAAAATGAACACTGAAGCTTTCTTT.

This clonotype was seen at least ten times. CDR3 sequence: CASRLQGSSSPLHF. The CDR3, as DNA: TGTGCCAGCAGACTTCAGGGATCTAGCTCACCCCTCCACTTT. The rearrangement uses TRBV3-1 and TRBJ1-6, with D perhaps TRBD1 (5 bases). CDR1 is LGHDT, CDR2 YNNKEL, per germline (reference sequence). Trimming shortened V by 6 bases and J by 10 bases, and 16 bases separated the two germline ends. This CDR3 spans 14 amino acids. The complete variable domain, with remaining parts taken from reference TRBV3-1 and TRBJ1-6, reads DTAVSQTPKYLVTQMGNDKSIKCEQNLGHDTMYWYKQDSKKFLKIMFSYNNKELIINETVPNRFSPKSPDKAHLNLHINSLELGDSAVYFCASRLQGSSSPLHFGNGTRLTVT.

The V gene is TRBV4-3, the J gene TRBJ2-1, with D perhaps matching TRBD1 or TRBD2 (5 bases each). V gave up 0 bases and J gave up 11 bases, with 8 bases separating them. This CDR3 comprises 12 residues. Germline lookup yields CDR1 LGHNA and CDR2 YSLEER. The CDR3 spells CASSQDRGQQFF. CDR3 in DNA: TGCGCCAGCAGCCAAGATAGGGGACAGCAGTTCTTC.

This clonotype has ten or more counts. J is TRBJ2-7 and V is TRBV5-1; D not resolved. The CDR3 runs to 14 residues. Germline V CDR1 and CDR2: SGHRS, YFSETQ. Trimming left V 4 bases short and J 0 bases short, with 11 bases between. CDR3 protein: CASSLTTDSYEQYF. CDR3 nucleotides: TGCGCCAGCAGCCTAACTACCGACTCCTACGAGCAGTACTTC.

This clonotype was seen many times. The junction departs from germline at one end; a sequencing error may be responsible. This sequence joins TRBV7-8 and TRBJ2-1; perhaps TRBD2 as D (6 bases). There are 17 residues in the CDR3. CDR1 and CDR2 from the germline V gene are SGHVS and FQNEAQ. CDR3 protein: CASTLIGNSGGWNEQFF. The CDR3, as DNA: TGTGCCAGCACCTTAATCGGAAATAGCGGAGGTTGGAATGAGCAGTTCTTC.

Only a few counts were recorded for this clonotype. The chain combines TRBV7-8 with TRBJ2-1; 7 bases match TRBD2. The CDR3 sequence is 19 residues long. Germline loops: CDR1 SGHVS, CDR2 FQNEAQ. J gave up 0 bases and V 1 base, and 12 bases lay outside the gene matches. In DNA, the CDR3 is TGTGCCAGCAGCTTAGGGGCCCAGGCCCTAGCGGCCTCCTACAATGAGCAGTTCTTC. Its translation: CASSLGAQALAASYNEQFF.